This T cell receptor beta chain was identified in a study of identical twins. The study's findings and limits: Out-of-frame alpha sequences common to twins exhibited an excess of low generation probability.

TCRdb passed the 5' RACE reads through MiXCR, listing each CDR3 protein once. The sample has around 680,000 distinct CDR3 sequences; 8% to 9% are singletons. The sample holds a few counts of this clonotype. Its antigen is not known. In germline, CDR1 is SGHVS, CDR2 FQNEAQ. The V and J ends lost 4 bases and 2 bases respectively, with 13 bases between them. This CDR3 spans 15 amino acids. The data were also submitted as part of a second study, on yellow fever vaccine responses in identical twins.

This clonotype was obtained from a young woman in good health. Specimen: PBMCs. V and J are TRBV7-8 and TRBJ2-3; D may be TRBD1 or TRBD2 (5 bases each). CDR3 amino acids: CASSSRDGITDTQYF. CDR3 coding DNA: TGTGCCAGCAGCTCCCGGGACGGTATCACAGATACGCAGTATTTT. Full variable domain (outside the CDR3, taken from reference TRBV7-8 and TRBJ2-3): GAGVSQSPRYKVAKRGQDVALRCDPISGHVSLFWYQQALGQGPEFLTYFQNEAQLDKSGLPSDRFFAERPEGSVSTLKIQRTQQEDSAVYLCASSSRDGITDTQYFGPGTRLTVL.